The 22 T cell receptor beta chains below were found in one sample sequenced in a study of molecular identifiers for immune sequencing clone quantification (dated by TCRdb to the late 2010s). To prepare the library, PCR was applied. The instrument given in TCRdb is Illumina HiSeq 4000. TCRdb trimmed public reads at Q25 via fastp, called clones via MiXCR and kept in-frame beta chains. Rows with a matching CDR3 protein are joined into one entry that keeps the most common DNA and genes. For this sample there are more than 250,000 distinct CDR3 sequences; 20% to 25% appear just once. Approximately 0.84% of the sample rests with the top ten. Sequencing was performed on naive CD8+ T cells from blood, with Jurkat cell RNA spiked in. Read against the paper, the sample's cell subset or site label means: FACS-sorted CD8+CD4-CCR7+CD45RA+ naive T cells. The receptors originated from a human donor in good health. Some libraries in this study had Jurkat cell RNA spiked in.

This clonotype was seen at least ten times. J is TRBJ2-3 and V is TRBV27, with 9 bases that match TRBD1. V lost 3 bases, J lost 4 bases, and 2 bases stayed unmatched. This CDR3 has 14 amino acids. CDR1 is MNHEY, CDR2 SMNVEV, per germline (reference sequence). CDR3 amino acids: CASSFRQGADTQYF. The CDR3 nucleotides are TGTGCCAGCAGTTTTAGACAGGGGGCAGATACGCAGTATTTT.

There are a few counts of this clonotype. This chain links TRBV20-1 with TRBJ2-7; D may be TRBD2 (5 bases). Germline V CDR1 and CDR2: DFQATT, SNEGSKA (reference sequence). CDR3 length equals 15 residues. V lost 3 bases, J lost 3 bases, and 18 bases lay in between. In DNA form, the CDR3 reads TGCAGTGCTAGCCTGACTGGGTCAGGAGGCTACGAGCAGTACTTC. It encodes CSASLTGSGGYEQYF.

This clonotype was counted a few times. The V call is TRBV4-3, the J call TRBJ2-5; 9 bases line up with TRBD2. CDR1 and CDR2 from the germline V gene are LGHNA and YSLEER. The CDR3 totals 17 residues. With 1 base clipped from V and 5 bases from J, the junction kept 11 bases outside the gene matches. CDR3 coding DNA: TGCGCCAGCAGCCAAGGGCAGGTAGCGGGAGTTCAGGAGACCCAGTACTTC. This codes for CASSQGQVAGVQETQYF.

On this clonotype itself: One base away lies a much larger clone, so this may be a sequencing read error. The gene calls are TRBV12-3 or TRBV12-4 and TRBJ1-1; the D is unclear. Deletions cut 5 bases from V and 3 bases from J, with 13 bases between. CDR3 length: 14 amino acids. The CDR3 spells CASSPSTPHTEAFF. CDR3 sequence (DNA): TGTGCCAGCAGTCCTTCAACACCACACACTGAAGCTTTCTTT.

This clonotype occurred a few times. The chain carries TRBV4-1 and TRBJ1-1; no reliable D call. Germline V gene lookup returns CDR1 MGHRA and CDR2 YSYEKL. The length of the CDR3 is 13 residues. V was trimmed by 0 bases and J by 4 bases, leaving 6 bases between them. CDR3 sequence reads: CASSQDSVTEAFF. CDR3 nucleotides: TGCGCCAGCAGCCAAGATTCGGTCACTGAAGCTTTCTTT.

The CDR3 sequence is CSARPQGRDEQFF. The DNA of the CDR3 is TGCAGTGCTAGACCACAGGGGAGGGATGAGCAGTTCTTC. This chain connects TRBV20-1 to TRBJ2-1; perhaps D is TRBD1 or TRBD2 (7 bases each). From germline, CDR1 is DFQATT and CDR2 SNEGSKA (reference sequence). The CDR3 spans 13 residues. V lost 2 bases and J lost 8, with 13 bases in between.

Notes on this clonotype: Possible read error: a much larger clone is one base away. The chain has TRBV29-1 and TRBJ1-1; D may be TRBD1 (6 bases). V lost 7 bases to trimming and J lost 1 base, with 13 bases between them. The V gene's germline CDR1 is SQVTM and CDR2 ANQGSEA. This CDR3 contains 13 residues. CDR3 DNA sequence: TGCAGCGCAAACGGGGGCGGGAACACTGAAGCTTTCTTT. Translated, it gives CSANGGGNTEAFF.

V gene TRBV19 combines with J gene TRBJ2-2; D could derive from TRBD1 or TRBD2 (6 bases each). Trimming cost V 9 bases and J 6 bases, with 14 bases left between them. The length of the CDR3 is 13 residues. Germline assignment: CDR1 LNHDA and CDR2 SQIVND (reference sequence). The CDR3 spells CASKLGGSGELFF. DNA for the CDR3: TGTGCCAGCAAATTAGGGGGGTCCGGGGAGCTGTTTTTT.

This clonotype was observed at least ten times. The CDR3 nucleotides are TGTGCCGTAAACCTCGGGGCCAACGTCCTGACTTTC. It translates to CAVNLGANVLTF. The J gene is TRBJ2-6, the V gene TRBV19; D unclear. This CDR3 has 12 amino acids. Germline CDR1 and CDR2: LNHDA and SQIVND (reference sequence). V shed 11 bases and J shed 4 bases, with 9 bases lying between them.

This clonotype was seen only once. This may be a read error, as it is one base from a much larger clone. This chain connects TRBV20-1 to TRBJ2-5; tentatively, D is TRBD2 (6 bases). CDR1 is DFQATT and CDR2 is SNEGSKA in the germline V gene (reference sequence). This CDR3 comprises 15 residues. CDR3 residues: CSARPDWVPGETRYF. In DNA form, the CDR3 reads TGCAGTGCCCGGCCGGACTGGGTACCGGGGGAGACCCGGTACTTC.

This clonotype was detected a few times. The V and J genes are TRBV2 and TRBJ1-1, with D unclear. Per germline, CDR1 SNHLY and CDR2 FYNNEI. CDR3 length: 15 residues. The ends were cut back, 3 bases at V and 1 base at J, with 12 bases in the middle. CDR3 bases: TGTGCCAGCAGTGATTACGGCAGCTCGAACACTGAAGCTTTCTTT. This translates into CASSDYGSSNTEAFF.

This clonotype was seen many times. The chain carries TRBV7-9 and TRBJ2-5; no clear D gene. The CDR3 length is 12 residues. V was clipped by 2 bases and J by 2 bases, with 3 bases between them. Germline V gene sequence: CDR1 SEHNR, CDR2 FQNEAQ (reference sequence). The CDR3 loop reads CASSLQQETQYF. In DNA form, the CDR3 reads TGTGCCAGCAGCTTACAACAAGAGACCCAGTACTTC.

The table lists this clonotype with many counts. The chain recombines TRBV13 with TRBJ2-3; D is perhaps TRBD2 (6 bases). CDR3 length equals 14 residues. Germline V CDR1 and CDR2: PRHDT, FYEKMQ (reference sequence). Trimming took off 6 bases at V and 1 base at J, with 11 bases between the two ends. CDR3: CASRGEAGTDTQYF. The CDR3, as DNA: TGTGCCAGCAGGGGGGAGGCGGGCACAGATACGCAGTATTTT.

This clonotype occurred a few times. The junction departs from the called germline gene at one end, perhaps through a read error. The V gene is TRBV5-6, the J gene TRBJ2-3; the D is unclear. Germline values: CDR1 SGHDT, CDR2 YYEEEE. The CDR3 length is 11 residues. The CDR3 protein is CASSYTDTRYF. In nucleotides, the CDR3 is TGTGCCAGCAGTTACACGGATACGCGGTATTTT.

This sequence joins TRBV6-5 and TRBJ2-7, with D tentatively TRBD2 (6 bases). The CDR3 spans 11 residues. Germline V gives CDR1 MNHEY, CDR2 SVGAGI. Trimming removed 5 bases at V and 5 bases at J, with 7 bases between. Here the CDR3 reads CASSAGHEQYF. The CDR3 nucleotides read TGTGCCAGCAGTGCGGGGCACGAGCAGTACTTC.

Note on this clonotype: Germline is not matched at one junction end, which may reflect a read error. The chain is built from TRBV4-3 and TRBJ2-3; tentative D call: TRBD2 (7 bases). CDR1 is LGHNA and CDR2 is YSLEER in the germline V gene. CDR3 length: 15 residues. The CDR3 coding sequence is TGCGCCAGCAGCCAGGCTGGCGGGGGCACAGATACGCAGTACTTT. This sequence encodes CASSQAGGGTDTQYF.

The CDR3 nucleotides read TGCGCCAGCAGTGAGGGGTCTAGCGGGGTCCAAGAGACCCAGTACTTC. Its protein is CASSEGSSGVQETQYF. The chain uses TRBV10-1 and TRBJ2-5; TRBD2 matches 9 bases. V shed 2 bases and J 1 base; nucleotides not matched to a gene: 5. CDR3 length equals 16 residues. The germline CDR1 and CDR2 sequences are WNHNN and SYGVQD (reference sequence).

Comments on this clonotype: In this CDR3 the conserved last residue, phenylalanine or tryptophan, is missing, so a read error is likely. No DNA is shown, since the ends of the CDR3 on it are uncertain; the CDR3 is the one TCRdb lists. The chain's CDR3 is CASDPPKRKSSYEQYL. The genes are TRBV21-1 and TRBJ2-7; TRBD2 was called by the table and not checked on the DNA. TRBV21-1 is an annotated pseudogene. The CDR3 adds up to 16 amino acids, both ends counted.

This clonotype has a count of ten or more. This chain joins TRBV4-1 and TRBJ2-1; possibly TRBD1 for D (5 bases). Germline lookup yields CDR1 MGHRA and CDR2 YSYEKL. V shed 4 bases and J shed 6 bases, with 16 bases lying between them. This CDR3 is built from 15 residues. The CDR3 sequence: CASSPYQGRGNEQFF. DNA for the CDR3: TGCGCCAGCAGCCCCTACCAGGGTAGAGGCAATGAGCAGTTCTTC.

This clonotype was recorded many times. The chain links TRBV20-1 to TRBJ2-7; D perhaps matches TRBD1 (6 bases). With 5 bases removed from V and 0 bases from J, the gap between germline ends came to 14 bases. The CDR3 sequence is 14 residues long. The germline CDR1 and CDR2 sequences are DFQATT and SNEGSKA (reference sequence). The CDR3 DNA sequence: TGCAGTGCTTTAGGACAGCTAAGCTCCTACGAGCAGTACTTC. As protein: CSALGQLSSYEQYF.

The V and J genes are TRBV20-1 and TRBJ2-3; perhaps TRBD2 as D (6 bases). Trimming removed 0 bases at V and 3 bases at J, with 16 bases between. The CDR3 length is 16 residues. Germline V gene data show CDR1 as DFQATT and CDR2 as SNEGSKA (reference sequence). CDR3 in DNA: TGCAGTGCTAGAGATCCGGAGGGCCCCCGGACAGATACGCAGTATTTT. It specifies CSARDPEGPRTDTQYF.

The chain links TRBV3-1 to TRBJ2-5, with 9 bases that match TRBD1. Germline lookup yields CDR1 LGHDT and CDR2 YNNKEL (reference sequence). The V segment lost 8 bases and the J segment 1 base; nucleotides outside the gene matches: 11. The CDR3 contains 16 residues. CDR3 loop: CASGLSGTGLQETQYF. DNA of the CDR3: TGTGCCAGCGGCCTTTCCGGGACAGGGCTCCAAGAGACCCAGTACTTC.